This T cell receptor beta chain was sequenced during a study of cytomegalovirus exposure and HLA in healthy donors. Study at large: In an earlier analysis, almost 120 million unique TCR beta sequences were found from some 180 million T cells.

13 Jbeta primers and 60 Vbeta primers were used for the PCR. Here immunoSEQ multiplex PCR was the method, and the copy in TCRdb shows in-frame clones only, minus some. The sample contains roughly 150,000 clones, 80% to 85% of which appear only once. Points from the study as a whole: Researchers reportedly found TCR beta sequences accurately predicted most subjects' HLA-A and HLA-B alleles. Analysis performed later showed TCR beta chains linked to HLA being more clonally expanded than equally common others. According to an earlier analysis, most TCR beta V segments yielded productive rearrangements about 87% or about 30% of the time.

Concerning this clone: What it binds is unknown.

Sequenced sample: PBMCs. The receptor was derived from a man aged 50 or older in good health and CMV-seropositive.

This CDR3 reads CASRQASGEQYF. In nucleotides, the CDR3 is TGCGCCAGCAGGCAAGCCTCAGGCGAGCAGTACTTC. The V and J genes are TRBV10-1 and TRBJ2-5; D not certain. Gene TRBJ2-7 matches the end of the DNA better, so the J call may be wrong. The CDR3 is 12 residues long. Looked up from germline, CDR1 is WNHNN and CDR2 is SYGVQD (reference sequence).